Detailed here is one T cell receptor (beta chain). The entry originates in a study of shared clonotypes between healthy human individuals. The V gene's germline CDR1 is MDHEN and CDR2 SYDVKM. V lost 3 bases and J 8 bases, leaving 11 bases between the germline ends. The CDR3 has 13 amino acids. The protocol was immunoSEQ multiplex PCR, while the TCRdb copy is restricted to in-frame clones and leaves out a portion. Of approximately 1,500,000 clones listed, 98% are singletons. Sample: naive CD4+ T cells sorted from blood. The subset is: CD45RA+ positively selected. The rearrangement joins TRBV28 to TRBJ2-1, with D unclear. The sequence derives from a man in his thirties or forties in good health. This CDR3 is CASSFNLGHEQFF. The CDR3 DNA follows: TGTGCCAGCAGTTTCAATCTAGGGCATGAGCAGTTCTTC.